These 25 T cell receptor beta chains originate from one sample sequenced in a study of shared clonotypes between healthy human individuals. TCRdb keeps only in-frame clones here, not all; method: immunoSEQ multiplex PCR. This table has roughly 2.2 million clones, 85% to 95% appearing once. The sample was naive CD4+ T cells from PBMCs. As for subset: CD45RA+ positively selected. The receptors stem from a man aged 18 to 29 in good health. Some clones in this sample may be carry-over from other donors' samples.

V usage is TRBV11-2 and J usage is TRBJ2-7; D uncertain. The CDR3 has 14 amino acids. Germline V gene lookup returns CDR1 SGHAT and CDR2 FQNNGV. V lost 5 bases and J lost 2, with 13 bases in between. In DNA form, the CDR3 reads TGTGCCAGCAGCGAGATAAGGAGAACCTACGAGCAGTACTTC. It yields the protein CASSEIRRTYEQYF.

The J gene is TRBJ2-7, the V gene TRBV10-3, with D uncertain. The CDR3 length is 14 residues. Germline V CDR1 and CDR2: ENHRY, SYGVKD. Trimming stripped 0 bases from V and 3 bases from J, with 9 bases between. Written as DNA, the CDR3 is TGTGCCATCAGTGAGTCGGCGGCAGTCTACGAGCAGTACTTC. Its protein is CAISESAAVYEQYF.

This clone was seen a single time. The chain uses TRBV4-3 and TRBJ2-2; 10 positions match TRBD1. The germline CDR1 and CDR2 sequences are LGHNA and YSLEER. The CDR3 consists of 20 residues. J lost 5 bases, V lost 0 bases, and 15 bases had no gene match. CDR3 in amino acids: CASSQDPPRDRGGWTGELFF. CDR3 in DNA: TGCGCCAGCAGCCAAGATCCCCCTAGGGACAGGGGTGGCTGGACCGGGGAGCTGTTTTTT.

The V call is TRBV7-2, the J call TRBJ1-1, with 10 bases that match TRBD1. With V trimmed by 5 bases and J by 3 bases, 3 bases remained unmatched. This CDR3 contains 14 residues. Germline CDR1 and CDR2: SGHTA and FQGNSA. The CDR3 DNA sequence: TGTGCCAGCAGCCCGGGACAGGGGTACACTGAAGCTTTCTTT. Its protein is CASSPGQGYTEAFF.

Only one count was recorded for this clone. The chain carries TRBV6-5 and TRBJ2-1, with TRBD1 matching 9 bases. J gave up 7 bases and V 4 bases, and 5 bases lay outside the gene matches. The CDR3 runs 14 residues. Germline-derived CDR1 and CDR2 are MNHEY and SVGAGI. The CDR3 DNA sequence: TGTGCCAGCAGTTCTCCGGGACAGGGTAATGAGCAGTTCTTC. Translated: CASSSPGQGNEQFF.

V is TRBV7-9 and J is TRBJ2-1; the D is unclear. Germline CDR1 is SEHNR and CDR2 is FQNEAQ (reference sequence). Trimming took off 8 bases at V and 7 bases at J, with 12 bases between the two ends. The CDR3 has 12 residues. The CDR3 loop is CASAPVRNEQFF. The CDR3 nucleotides read TGTGCCAGCGCACCGGTCCGTAATGAGCAGTTCTTC.

This clone has more than one count but fewer than ten. V is TRBV30 and J is TRBJ1-2; D remains ambiguous. CDR1 is GTSNPN and CDR2 is SVGIG in the germline V gene (reference sequence). The CDR3 totals 11 residues. Between the trimmed V and J ends, which lost 4 bases and 5 bases, there was a span of 8 bases. CDR3 residues: CAWMAPYGYTF. The CDR3, as DNA: TGTGCCTGGATGGCACCATATGGCTACACCTTC.

On this clone itself: This sample also contains other DNA sequences that code for the same CDR3. This chain links TRBV5-1 with TRBJ2-7; the D is unclear. Trimming shortened V by 0 bases and J by 4 bases, and 8 bases separated the two germline ends. This CDR3 has 13 residues. The V gene's germline CDR1 is SGHRS and CDR2 YFSETQ. This CDR3 is CASSLAESYEQYF. CDR3 DNA: TGCGCCAGCAGCTTGGCTGAGTCTTACGAGCAGTACTTC.

To note about this clone: Different DNA sequences within this sample yield the same CDR3. V gene TRBV7-3 combines with J gene TRBJ2-5; 7 nucleotides align to TRBD2. CDR1 is SGHTA and CDR2 is FQGTGA in the germline V gene. The CDR3 length is 14 residues. V was pared by 5 bases and J by 2 bases, with 5 bases of the junction left unmatched. In DNA, the CDR3 is TGTGCCAGCAGCCTCCTGGGGGGGCAAGAGACCCAGTACTTC. Amino acid sequence: CASSLLGGQETQYF.

V and J are TRBV2 and TRBJ1-3; D is possibly TRBD1 (5 bases). V lost 4 bases, J lost 4 bases, and 14 bases lay in between. The CDR3 totals 15 residues. Germline-derived CDR1 and CDR2 are SNHLY and FYNNEI. The CDR3 reads CASSVSTGTGNTIYF. CDR3 DNA sequence: TGTGCCAGCAGTGTGTCCACGGGGACCGGAAACACCATATATTTT.

The J gene is TRBJ2-7, the V gene TRBV2, with TRBD1 as a possible D gene (6 bases). V lost 6 bases and J lost 0, with 15 bases in between. Germline values: CDR1 SNHLY, CDR2 FYNNEI. The CDR3 has 15 amino acids. The CDR3: CASSKDRILSYEQYF. CDR3 DNA: TGTGCCAGCAGCAAAGACAGGATCCTCTCCTACGAGCAGTACTTC.

In regard to this clone: The junction departs from the called germline gene at one end, perhaps through a read error. The genes are TRBV14 and TRBJ1-1; no clear D gene. This CDR3 is built from 11 residues. Germline CDR1 and CDR2: SGHDN and FVKESK. The CDR3 nucleotides read TGTGCCAGCAGGCAAGGGACTGAAGCTTTCTTT. This gives the protein CASRQGTEAFF.

Turning to this clone: This clone may be a read error of a much larger clone one base away. Other DNA sequences within the sample encode an identical CDR3. The V gene is TRBV28, the J gene TRBJ2-5; D is uncertain. V lost 6 bases and J 1 base, leaving 3 bases between the germline ends. The CDR3 spans 11 residues. The germline V gene has CDR1 MDHEN and CDR2 SYDVKM. The CDR3: CASSTQETQYF. The CDR3 DNA reads TGTGCCAGCAGCACCCAAGAGACCCAGTACTTC.

Comment on this clone: The same CDR3 arises from other DNA sequences in this sample as well. In DNA, the CDR3 is TGTGCCAGCAGTTACTCGGCAGTATCTGGAAACACCATATATTTT. Amino acid sequence: CASSYSAVSGNTIYF. This rearrangement joins TRBV6-5 to TRBJ1-3; no clear D gene. The CDR3 has 15 residues. V was trimmed by 0 bases and J by 1 base, leaving 7 bases between them. Germline V gene data show CDR1 as MNHEY and CDR2 as SVGAGI.

A remark on this clone: Other DNA sequences in the same sample also yield this CDR3. The chain links TRBV6-5 to TRBJ2-3, with 8 positions matching TRBD1. The V and J ends lost 7 bases and 1 base, in that order; junction bases with no gene match: 1. There are 13 residues in the CDR3. The germline V gene encodes CDR1 MNHEY and CDR2 SVGAGI. CDR3 DNA sequence: TGTGCCAGCAAGACAGGGGGCACAGATACGCAGTATTTT. Protein sequence: CASKTGGTDTQYF.

In the case of this clone: This sample also contains other DNA sequences that code for the same CDR3. The rearrangement uses TRBV5-1 and TRBJ2-3; TRBD2 might be the D (6 bases). The CDR3 is 15 residues long. Germline lookup yields CDR1 SGHRS and CDR2 YFSETQ. V was clipped by 0 bases and J by 0 bases, with 8 bases between them. The DNA of the CDR3 is TGCGCCAGCAGCTTGGTTGGGACTAGCACAGATACGCAGTATTTT. The encoded protein is CASSLVGTSTDTQYF.

CDR3 sequence (DNA): TGTGCCAGCACCGCGGAGGGGTCTGGCACTGAAGCTTTCTTT. It is translated as CASTAEGSGTEAFF. The chain links TRBV2 to TRBJ1-1; TRBD1 is a possible D gene (5 bases). CDR1 is SNHLY, CDR2 FYNNEI, per germline. The V gene lost 7 bases and the J gene lost 4 bases, with 16 bases spanning the gap. This CDR3 has 14 amino acids. Based on the CDR3 plus reference TRBV2 and TRBJ1-1, the full variable domain is EPEVTQTPSHQVTQMGQEVILRCVPISNHLYFYWYRQILGQKVEFLVSFYNNEISEKSEIFDDQFSVERPDGSNFTLKIRSTKLEDSAMYFCASTAEGSGTEAFFGQGTRLTVV.

This CDR3 reads CASSARTSSGNTIYF. Here the CDR3 DNA reads TGTGCCAGCAGCGCCAGAACGTCCTCTGGAAACACCATATATTTT. The chain is built from TRBV9 and TRBJ1-3, with D unclear. Germline V gene lookup returns CDR1 SGDLS and CDR2 YYNGEE. CDR3 length: 15 amino acids. Trimming pared 3 bases from V and 0 bases from J, leaving 10 bases between.

V usage is TRBV11-2 and J usage is TRBJ2-3; TRBD2 matches at 9 bases. Trimming removed 6 bases from V and 3 bases from J; junction bases left unmatched: 10. Germline lookup yields CDR1 SGHAT and CDR2 FQNNGV. The CDR3 spans 16 residues. CDR3 residues: CASRPPGSGRTDTQYF. In nucleotides, the CDR3 is TGTGCCAGCAGGCCCCCCGGTAGCGGGAGAACAGATACGCAGTATTTT.

The chain is built from TRBV7-2 and TRBJ1-1; D is ambiguous. This CDR3 spans 14 amino acids. Germline V CDR1 and CDR2: SGHTA, FQGNSA. V shed 1 base and J shed 11 bases, with 17 bases lying between them. CDR3 coding DNA: TGTGCCAGCAGCTTAGTACCGTCTACACTGAATGCTTTCTTT. The encoded protein is CASSLVPSTLNAFF.

This clone has only one observation. The chain uses TRBV14 and TRBJ2-1; no reliable D call. The length of the CDR3 is 12 residues. V lost 4 bases, J lost 9 bases, and 10 bases lay in between. The germline gives CDR1 SGHDN, CDR2 FVKESK. Written as DNA, the CDR3 is TGTGCCAGCAGCCCCCGATGGGGTGAGCAGTTCTTC. It codes for CASSPRWGEQFF. The variable domain in full, completed from reference TRBV14 and TRBJ2-1, reads EAGVTQFPSHSVIEKGQTVTLRCDPISGHDNLYWYRRVMGKEIKFLLHFVKESKQDESGMPNNRFLAERTGGTYSTLKVQPAELEDSGVYFCASSPRWGEQFFGPGTRLTVL.

The chain couples TRBV5-1 to TRBJ2-3; TRBD2 might be the D (5 bases). Looked up from germline, CDR1 is SGHRS and CDR2 is YFSETQ. Deletions cut 0 bases from V and 4 bases from J, with 24 bases between. The CDR3 spans 19 residues. The CDR3 here is CASSLESVMTILAADTQYF. In nucleotides, the CDR3 is TGCGCCAGCAGCTTGGAAAGCGTTATGACAATTCTAGCAGCAGATACGCAGTATTTT.

This clone was recorded a few times. V is TRBV4-3 and J is TRBJ1-2, with TRBD1 as a possible D gene (5 bases). V shed 1 base and J shed 8 bases, with 11 bases lying between them. The CDR3 loop spans 13 amino acids. Germline CDR1 LGHNA, CDR2 YSLEER. CDR3 loop: CASSQVQGSGYTF. CDR3 DNA: TGCGCCAGCAGCCAAGTGCAGGGTTCGGGCTACACCTTC.

In DNA, the CDR3 is TGCGCCAGCAGCCAAGACAGGGGGAGATTAAATATTGGAAACACCATATATTTT. Encoded protein: CASSQDRGRLNIGNTIYF. The chain employs TRBV4-1 and TRBJ1-3, with 7 bases identical to TRBD1. The CDR3 has 18 amino acids. Trimming at V came to 0 bases and at J to 3 bases, leaving 11 bases not matched to a gene. CDR1 and CDR2 from the germline V gene are MGHRA and YSYEKL.

The rearrangement joins TRBV5-1 to TRBJ2-1; 10 bases are a match to TRBD2. The V segment lost 0 bases and the J segment 9 bases; nucleotides outside the gene matches: 12. The germline CDR1 and CDR2 sequences are SGHRS and YFSETQ. The CDR3 is 17 amino acids. CDR3 amino acids: CASSLEPAGGLDAEQFF. CDR3 DNA: TGCGCCAGCAGCTTGGAACCAGCGGGAGGGCTAGACGCTGAGCAGTTCTTC.